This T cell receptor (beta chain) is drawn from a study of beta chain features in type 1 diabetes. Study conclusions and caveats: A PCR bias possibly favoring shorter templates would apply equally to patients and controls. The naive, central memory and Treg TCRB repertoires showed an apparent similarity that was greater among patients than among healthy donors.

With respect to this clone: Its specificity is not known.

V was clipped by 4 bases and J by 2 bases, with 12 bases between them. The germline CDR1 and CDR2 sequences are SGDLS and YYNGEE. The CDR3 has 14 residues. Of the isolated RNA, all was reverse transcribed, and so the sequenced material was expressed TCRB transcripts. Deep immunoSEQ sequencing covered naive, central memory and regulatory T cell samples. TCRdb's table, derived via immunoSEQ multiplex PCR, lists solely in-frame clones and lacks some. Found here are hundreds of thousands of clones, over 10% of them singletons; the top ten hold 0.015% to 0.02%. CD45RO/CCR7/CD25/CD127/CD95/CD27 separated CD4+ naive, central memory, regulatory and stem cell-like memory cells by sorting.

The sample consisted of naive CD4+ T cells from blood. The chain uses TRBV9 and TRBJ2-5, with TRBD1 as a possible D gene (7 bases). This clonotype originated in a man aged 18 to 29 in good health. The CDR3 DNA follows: TGTGCCAGCAGCTCCAGGGGGACTCAAGAGACCCAGTACTTC. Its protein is CASSSRGTQETQYF. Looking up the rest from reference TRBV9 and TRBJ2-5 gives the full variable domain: DSGVTQTPKHLITATGQRVTLRCSPRSGDLSVYWYQQSLDQGLQFLIQYYNGEERAKGNILERFSAQQFPDLHSELNLSSLELGDSALYFCASSSRGTQETQYFGPGTRLLVL.